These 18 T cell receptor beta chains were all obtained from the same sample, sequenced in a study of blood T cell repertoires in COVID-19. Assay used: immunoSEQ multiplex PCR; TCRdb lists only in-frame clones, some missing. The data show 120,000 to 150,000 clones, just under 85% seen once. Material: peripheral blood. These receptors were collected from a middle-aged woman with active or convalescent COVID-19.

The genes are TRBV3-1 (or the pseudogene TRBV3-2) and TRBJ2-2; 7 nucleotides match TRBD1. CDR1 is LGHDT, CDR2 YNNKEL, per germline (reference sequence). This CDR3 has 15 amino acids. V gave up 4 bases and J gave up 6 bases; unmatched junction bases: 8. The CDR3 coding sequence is TGTGCCAGCAGCCCTACGGGACAGACCGCCGGGGAGCTGTTTTTT. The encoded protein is CASSPTGQTAGELFF.

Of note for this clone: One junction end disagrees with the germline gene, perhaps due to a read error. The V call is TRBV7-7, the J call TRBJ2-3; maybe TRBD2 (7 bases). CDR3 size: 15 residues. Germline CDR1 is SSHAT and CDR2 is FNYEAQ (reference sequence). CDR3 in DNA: TGTGCTAGCAGCTTAGGGGGGGGAAGATCGGATACGCAGTATTTT. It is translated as CASSLGGGRSDTQYF.

CDR3 nucleotide sequence: TGCAGCGTTGGATGGAGGGGAACTGAAGCTTTCTTT. This encodes CSVGWRGTEAFF. V and J are TRBV29-1 and TRBJ1-1; TRBD1 might be the D (5 bases). CDR3 length equals 12 residues. V shed 4 bases and J shed 5 bases, with 11 bases lying between them. CDR1 SQVTM and CDR2 ANQGSEA come from the germline V gene.

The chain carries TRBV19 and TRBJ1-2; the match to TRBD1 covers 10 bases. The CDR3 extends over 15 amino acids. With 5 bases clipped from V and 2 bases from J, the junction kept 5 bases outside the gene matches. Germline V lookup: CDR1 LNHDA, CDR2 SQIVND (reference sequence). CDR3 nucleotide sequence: TGTGCCAGTAGTCCTAGACAGGGGGCGAACTATGGCTACACCTTC. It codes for CASSPRQGANYGYTF.

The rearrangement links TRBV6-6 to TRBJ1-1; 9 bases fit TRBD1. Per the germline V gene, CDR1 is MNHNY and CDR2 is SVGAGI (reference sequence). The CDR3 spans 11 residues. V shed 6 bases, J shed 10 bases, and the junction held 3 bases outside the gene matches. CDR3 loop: CASRLGQGAFF. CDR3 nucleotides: TGTGCCAGCAGGCTGGGACAGGGAGCTTTCTTT.

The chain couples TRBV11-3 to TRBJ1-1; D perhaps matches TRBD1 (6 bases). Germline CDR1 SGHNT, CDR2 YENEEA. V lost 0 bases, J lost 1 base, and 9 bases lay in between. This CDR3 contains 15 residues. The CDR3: CASSLDRGPNTEAFF. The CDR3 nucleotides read TGTGCCAGCAGCTTAGACAGGGGCCCGAACACTGAAGCTTTCTTT.

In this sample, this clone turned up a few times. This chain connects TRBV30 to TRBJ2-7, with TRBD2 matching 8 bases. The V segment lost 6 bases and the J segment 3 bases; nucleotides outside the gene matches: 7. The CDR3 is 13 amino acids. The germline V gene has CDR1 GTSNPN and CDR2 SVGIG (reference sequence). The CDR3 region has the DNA TGTGCCTGCGGGGGGGCGGGCGGCTACGAGCAGTACTTC. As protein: CACGGAGGYEQYF.

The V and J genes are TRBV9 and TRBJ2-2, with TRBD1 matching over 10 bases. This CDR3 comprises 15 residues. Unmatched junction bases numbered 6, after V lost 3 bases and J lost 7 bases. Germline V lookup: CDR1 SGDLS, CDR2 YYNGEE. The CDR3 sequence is CASSALTGGGGELFF. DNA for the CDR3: TGTGCCAGCAGCGCCCTGACAGGGGGCGGCGGGGAGCTGTTTTTT.

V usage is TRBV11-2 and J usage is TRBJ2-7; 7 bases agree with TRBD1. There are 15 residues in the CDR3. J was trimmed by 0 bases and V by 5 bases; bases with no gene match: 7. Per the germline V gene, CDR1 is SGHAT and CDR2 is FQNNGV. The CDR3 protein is CASSRQGRSSYEQYF. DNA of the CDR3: TGTGCCAGCAGCCGACAGGGCCGGAGCTCCTACGAGCAGTACTTC.

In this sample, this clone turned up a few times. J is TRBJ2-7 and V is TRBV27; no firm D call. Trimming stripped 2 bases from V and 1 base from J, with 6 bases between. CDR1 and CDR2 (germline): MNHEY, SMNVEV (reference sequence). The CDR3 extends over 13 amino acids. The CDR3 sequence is CASSLGPSYEQYF. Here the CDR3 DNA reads TGTGCCAGCAGTTTAGGCCCTTCCTACGAGCAGTACTTC.

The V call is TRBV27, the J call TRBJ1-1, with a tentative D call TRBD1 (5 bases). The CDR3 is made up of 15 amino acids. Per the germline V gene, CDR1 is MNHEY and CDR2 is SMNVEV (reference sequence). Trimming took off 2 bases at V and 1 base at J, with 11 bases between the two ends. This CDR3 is CASSLQGVGNTEAFF. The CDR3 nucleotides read TGTGCCAGCAGTTTACAGGGTGTCGGGAACACTGAAGCTTTCTTT.

The CDR3 sequence is CASSFNRGHAPPTEAFF. The CDR3 region has the DNA TGTGCCAGCAGTTTTAATCGGGGTCACGCGCCCCCCACTGAAGCTTTCTTT. The chain has TRBV27 and TRBJ1-1; D call uncertain. The germline CDR1 and CDR2 sequences are MNHEY and SMNVEV (reference sequence). V gave up 3 bases and J gave up 4 bases, with 21 bases separating them. The CDR3 has 17 amino acids.

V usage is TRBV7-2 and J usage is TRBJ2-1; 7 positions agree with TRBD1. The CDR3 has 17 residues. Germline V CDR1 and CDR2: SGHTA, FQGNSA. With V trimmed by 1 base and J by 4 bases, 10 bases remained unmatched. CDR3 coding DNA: TGTGCCAGCAGCTTAGTGAGACAGGGCATTTTTTACAATGAGCAGTTCTTC. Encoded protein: CASSLVRQGIFYNEQFF.

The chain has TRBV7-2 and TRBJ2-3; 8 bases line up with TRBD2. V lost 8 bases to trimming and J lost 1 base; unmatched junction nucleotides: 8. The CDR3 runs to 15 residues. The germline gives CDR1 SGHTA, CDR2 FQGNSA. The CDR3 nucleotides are TGTGCCAGCGCCCGGGCGGGAGGAGGCACAGATACGCAGTATTTT. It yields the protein CASARAGGGTDTQYF.

This chain's CDR3 is CASSQEGSTAYEQYF. The CDR3 nucleotides are TGCGCCAGCAGCCAAGAGGGGAGTACGGCCTACGAGCAGTACTTC. The chain combines TRBV4-3 with TRBJ2-7, with D perhaps matching TRBD2 (5 bases). V was cut by 0 bases and J by 2 bases, with 11 bases left in between. CDR1 LGHNA and CDR2 YSLEER come from the germline V gene. The length of the CDR3 is 15 residues.

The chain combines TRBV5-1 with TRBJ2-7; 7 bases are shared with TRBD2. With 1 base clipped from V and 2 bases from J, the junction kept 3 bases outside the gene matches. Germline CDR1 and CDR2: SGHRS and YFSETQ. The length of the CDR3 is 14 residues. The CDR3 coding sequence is TGCGCCAGCAGCTTGCTAGCGGAACCCTACGAGCAGTACTTC. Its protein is CASSLLAEPYEQYF.

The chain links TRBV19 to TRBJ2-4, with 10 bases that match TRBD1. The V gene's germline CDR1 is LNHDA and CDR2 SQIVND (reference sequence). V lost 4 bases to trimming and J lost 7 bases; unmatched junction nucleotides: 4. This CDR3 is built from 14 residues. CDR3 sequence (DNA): TGTGCCAGTAGTACCCGGACAGGGGGGAACATTCAGTACTTC. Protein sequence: CASSTRTGGNIQYF.

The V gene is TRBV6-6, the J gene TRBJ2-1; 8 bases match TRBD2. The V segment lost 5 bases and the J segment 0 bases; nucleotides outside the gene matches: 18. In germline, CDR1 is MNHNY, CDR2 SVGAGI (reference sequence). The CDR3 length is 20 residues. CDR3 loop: CASSPYDSGDTDSSYNEQFF. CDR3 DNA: TGTGCCAGCAGTCCCTATGATAGCGGGGACACCGATTCCTCCTACAATGAGCAGTTCTTC.